These 26 T cell receptor beta chains were sequenced from one sample in a study of blood T cell repertoires in COVID-19. Sequencing was performed with immunoSEQ multiplex PCR; in TCRdb, only in-frame clones are kept and a portion is missing. The data hold fewer than 200,000 clones, with around 87% observed a single time. The source material was peripheral blood. All receptors derive from a man aged 35 to 55 with active or convalescent COVID-19.

This chain links TRBV15 with TRBJ2-5; 8 nucleotides line up with TRBD1. The V gene end was trimmed by 0 bases and the J gene end by 5 bases; junction bases not matched to a gene: 2. CDR3 length: 14 residues. Germline V gives CDR1 LNHNV, CDR2 YYDKDF (reference sequence). The CDR3 here is CATSRDRGPETQYF. The DNA for the CDR3 is TGTGCCACCAGCAGAGACAGGGGGCCGGAGACCCAGTACTTC.

The chain combines TRBV2 with TRBJ1-2; the match to TRBD1 covers 7 bases. Germline values: CDR1 SNHLY, CDR2 FYNNEI. V was pared by 9 bases and J by 6 bases, with 7 bases of the junction left unmatched. The CDR3 sequence is 12 residues long. The CDR3 region has the DNA TGTGCCAGGTCCAGGGGGGCTGATGGCTACACCTTC. Translated, it gives CARSRGADGYTF.

This chain links TRBV6-5 with TRBJ2-2; 7 bases match TRBD1. CDR3 length equals 14 residues. The germline CDR1 and CDR2 sequences are MNHEY and SVGAGI. V lost 6 bases, J lost 4 bases, and 5 bases stayed unmatched. Written as DNA, the CDR3 is TGTGCCAGCAGACACCGGGACAGCACCGGGGAGCTGTTTTTT. Translation gives CASRHRDSTGELFF.

The chain carries TRBV4-2 and TRBJ1-1; 10 nucleotides align to TRBD1. After removal of 0 bases from V and 4 bases from J, the junction contained 2 bases not matched to a gene. The CDR3 has 15 residues. The germline CDR1 and CDR2 sequences are LGHNA and YNFKEQ. CDR3 sequence (DNA): TGTGCCAGCAGCCAAGAGGGACAGGGGAGCACTGAAGCTTTCTTT. Protein product: CASSQEGQGSTEAFF.

The chain couples TRBV6-1 to TRBJ2-7; 7 nucleotides align to TRBD1. With 1 base clipped from V and 0 bases from J, the junction kept 3 bases outside the gene matches. The CDR3 is 15 amino acids. The germline V gene encodes CDR1 MNHNS and CDR2 SASEGT. CDR3 DNA sequence: TGTGCCAGCAGTGAAGAAGGGACAGCCTCCTACGAGCAGTACTTC. It codes for CASSEEGTASYEQYF.

The chain employs TRBV10-1 and TRBJ2-3; the D is unclear. CDR3 size: 15 residues. V shed 0 bases and J shed 8 bases, with 15 bases lying between them. Germline V gene lookup returns CDR1 WNHNN and CDR2 SYGVQD (reference sequence). The CDR3 loop is CASSESAARGGTQYF. In DNA, the CDR3 is TGCGCCAGCAGTGAGTCGGCTGCCAGAGGTGGTACGCAGTATTTT.

The V and J genes are TRBV28 and TRBJ1-5, with D maybe TRBD1 (6 bases). V lost 4 bases and J lost 2, with 18 bases in between. CDR3 length: 17 amino acids. Per germline, CDR1 MDHEN and CDR2 SYDVKM. The CDR3 DNA reads as TGTGCCAGCAGTTCCGGGGGGGCTGATGAGGGCAATCAGCCCCAGCATTTT. Residues: CASSSGGADEGNQPQHF.

The V and J genes are TRBV11-2 and TRBJ1-2, with D possibly being TRBD1 (5 bases). V was trimmed by 4 bases and J by 2 bases, leaving 23 bases between them. Germline CDR1 SGHAT, CDR2 FQNNGV. This CDR3 contains 18 residues. CDR3 residues: CASSWGRVDAGPNYGYTF. The DNA for the CDR3 is TGTGCCAGCAGCTGGGGCCGAGTAGACGCCGGACCGAACTATGGCTACACCTTC.

This chain links TRBV6-6 with TRBJ2-3; 8 positions agree with TRBD2. Germline lookup yields CDR1 MNHNY and CDR2 SVGAGI (reference sequence). The CDR3 length is 14 residues. Trimming at V came to 7 bases and at J to 2 bases, leaving 5 bases not matched to a gene. The CDR3 region has the DNA TGTGCCAGCAACAGCGGGGGCCCCACAGATACGCAGTATTTT. Translated, it gives CASNSGGPTDTQYF.

The chain is built from TRBV23-1 and TRBJ1-5; TRBD1 matches at 9 bases. TRBV23-1 is labeled an ORF, and its function is uncertain. V lost 2 bases to trimming and J lost 1 base; unmatched junction nucleotides: 0. The CDR3 is 15 amino acids. CDR3: CASSQGQGSNQPQHF. For the CDR3, the DNA is TGCGCCAGCAGTCAAGGACAGGGGAGCAATCAGCCCCAGCATTTT.

This chain joins TRBV14 and TRBJ1-2, with a weak D call TRBD1 (6 bases). Between the trimmed V and J ends, which lost 6 bases and 4 bases, there was a span of 12 bases. The CDR3 covers 13 residues. From germline, CDR1 is SGHDN and CDR2 FVKESK. The CDR3 DNA follows: TGTGCCAGCAGTACAGGGTTGGGCTATGGCTACACCTTC. This gives the protein CASSTGLGYGYTF.

The chain employs TRBV25-1 and TRBJ2-7; tentatively, D is TRBD2 (6 bases). V lost 9 bases and J 6 bases, leaving 24 bases between the germline ends. The CDR3 has 15 amino acids. Germline loops: CDR1 MGHDK, CDR2 SYGVNS. CDR3: CARPLSPGLRSEQYF. In DNA form, the CDR3 reads TGTGCCAGACCCCTTTCCCCGGGACTCCGATCCGAGCAGTACTTC.

The chain combines TRBV3-1 (or the pseudogene TRBV3-2) with TRBJ1-2; perhaps TRBD1 as D (6 bases). The CDR3 is made up of 16 amino acids. Germline CDR1 is LGHDT and CDR2 is YNNKEL (reference sequence). V lost 2 bases to trimming and J lost 3 bases, with 16 bases between them. The CDR3 here is CASSQRGGARDYGYTF. Here the CDR3 DNA reads TGTGCCAGCAGCCAAAGGGGGGGGGCCAGGGACTATGGCTACACCTTC.

The V and J genes are TRBV3-1 (or the pseudogene TRBV3-2) and TRBJ2-1; D perhaps matches TRBD1 (6 bases). This CDR3 contains 16 residues. The V gene lost 0 bases and the J gene lost 2 bases, with 11 bases spanning the gap. Germline-derived CDR1 and CDR2 are LGHDT and YNNKEL (reference sequence). This CDR3 reads CASSQDQGIPYNEQFF. CDR3 nucleotides: TGTGCCAGCAGCCAAGACCAGGGGATCCCCTACAATGAGCAGTTCTTC.

The chain combines TRBV19 with TRBJ1-2; the match to TRBD1 covers 8 bases. The CDR3 loop spans 13 amino acids. Germline lookup yields CDR1 LNHDA and CDR2 SQIVND (reference sequence). V gave up 2 bases and J gave up 5 bases; unmatched junction bases: 1. The CDR3 loop is CASSINRGYGYTF. In nucleotides, the CDR3 is TGTGCCAGTAGTATAAACAGGGGGTATGGCTACACCTTC.

The chain recombines TRBV14 with TRBJ1-4, with no clear D. The CDR3 extends over 15 amino acids. Germline V lookup: CDR1 SGHDN, CDR2 FVKESK. V was shortened by 0 bases and J by 8 bases, with 13 bases between the two germline ends. CDR3 DNA sequence: TGTGCCAGCAGCCAAGAAAGGAGGAATCCCGAAAAACTGTTTTTT. It translates to CASSQERRNPEKLFF.

The chain recombines TRBV30 with TRBJ2-3; the match to TRBD2 covers 8 bases. CDR3 length: 13 amino acids. Germline CDR1 reads GTSNPN; CDR2 reads SVGIG (reference sequence). Trimming took 3 bases from V and 10 from J; bases not matched to a gene: 9. CDR3 loop: CAWRGLAGGAQYF. As DNA, the CDR3 is TGTGCCTGGAGAGGACTAGCCGGTGGTGCGCAGTATTTT.

The rearrangement uses TRBV6-5 and TRBJ1-1; a weak D match, TRBD1 (6 bases). V was cut by 4 bases and J by 9 bases, with 18 bases left in between. The CDR3 runs 14 residues. Germline V lookup: CDR1 MNHEY, CDR2 SVGAGI. CDR3 protein: CASSSSGTTLQAFF. CDR3 in DNA: TGTGCCAGCAGTTCTTCCGGGACAACGCTGCAAGCTTTCTTT.

The chain recombines TRBV9 with TRBJ1-3; a weak D match, TRBD1 (5 bases). Germline V gene lookup returns CDR1 SGDLS and CDR2 YYNGEE. Trimming pared 4 bases from V and 2 bases from J, leaving 13 bases between. The CDR3 extends over 15 amino acids. The CDR3 spells CASSPEVGAGNTIYF. CDR3 nucleotides: TGTGCCAGCAGCCCCGAGGTAGGGGCTGGAAACACCATATATTTT.

The J gene is TRBJ1-2, the V gene TRBV6-2 or TRBV6-3; no clear D gene. There are 14 residues in the CDR3. V shed 2 bases and J shed 5 bases, with 12 bases lying between them. The germline CDR1 and CDR2 sequences are MNHEY and SVGEGT. CDR3 residues: CASSYQDNSYGYTF. CDR3 in DNA: TGTGCCAGCAGTTACCAGGATAACAGTTATGGCTACACCTTC.

The V and J genes are TRBV30 and TRBJ2-2; D remains unclear. V lost 0 bases, J lost 0 bases, and 5 bases lay in between. CDR1 GTSNPN and CDR2 SVGIG come from the germline V gene (reference sequence). The CDR3 length is 14 residues. CDR3 loop: CAWSVSANTGELFF. The CDR3 bases are TGTGCCTGGAGTGTTTCCGCGAACACCGGGGAGCTGTTTTTT.

This sequence joins TRBV4-1 and TRBJ2-1, with 9 nucleotides matching TRBD2. Germline values: CDR1 MGHRA, CDR2 YSYEKL. V was clipped by 1 base and J by 2 bases; unmatched bases: 6. CDR3 length equals 17 residues. CDR3 coding DNA: TGCGCCAGCAGCCAAGTCGCGGCGGGGGGGACCTACAATGAGCAGTTCTTC. As protein: CASSQVAAGGTYNEQFF.

The chain combines TRBV5-1 with TRBJ1-6; possibly TRBD1 for D (6 bases). The germline CDR1 and CDR2 sequences are SGHRS and YFSETQ. V lost 3 bases, J lost 7 bases, and 11 bases lay in between. The CDR3 contains 14 residues. CDR3 DNA: TGCGCCAGCAGCTCAGGGGAGTCAAATTCACCCCTCCACTTT. Translation gives CASSSGESNSPLHF.

This clone appeared a single time. V usage is TRBV3-1 (or the pseudogene TRBV3-2) and J usage is TRBJ2-7, with D perhaps TRBD2 (6 bases). From germline, CDR1 is LGHDT and CDR2 YNNKEL (reference sequence). V was trimmed by 5 bases and J by 6 bases, leaving 11 bases between them. The CDR3 consists of 12 residues. CDR3 coding DNA: TGTGCCAGCAGCTTACGGGGGTCCGAGCAGTACTTC. Its translation: CASSLRGSEQYF.

The genes are TRBV7-9 and TRBJ1-2, with unresolved D. Germline CDR1 and CDR2: SEHNR and FQNEAQ (reference sequence). Between the trimmed V and J ends, which lost 2 bases and 8 bases, there was a span of 12 bases. The CDR3 covers 13 residues. The CDR3 sequence: CASSLLPQEGYTF. In nucleotides, the CDR3 is TGTGCCAGCAGCTTACTTCCCCAGGAAGGCTACACCTTC.

V and J are TRBV10-3 and TRBJ2-4; 9 positions agree with TRBD1. Per germline, CDR1 ENHRY and CDR2 SYGVKD. Trimming cost V 5 bases and J 6 bases; bases outside gene matches: 11. The CDR3 has 16 residues. CDR3 sequence: CAISRTTGGDGNIQYF. DNA of the CDR3: TGTGCCATCAGTAGGACTACAGGGGGCGACGGAAACATTCAGTACTTC.